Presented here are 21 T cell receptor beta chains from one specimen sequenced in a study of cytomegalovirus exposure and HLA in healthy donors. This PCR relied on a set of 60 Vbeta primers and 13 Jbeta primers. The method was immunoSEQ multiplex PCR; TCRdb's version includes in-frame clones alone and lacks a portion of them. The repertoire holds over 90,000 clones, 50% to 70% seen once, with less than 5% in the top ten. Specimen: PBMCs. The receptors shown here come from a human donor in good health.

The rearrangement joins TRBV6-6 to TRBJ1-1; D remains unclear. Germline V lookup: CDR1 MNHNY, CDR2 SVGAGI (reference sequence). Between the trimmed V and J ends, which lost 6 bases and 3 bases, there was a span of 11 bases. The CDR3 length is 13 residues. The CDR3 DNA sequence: TGTGCCAGCAGCCAGAGGAGTGACACTGAAGCTTTCTTT. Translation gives CASSQRSDTEAFF.

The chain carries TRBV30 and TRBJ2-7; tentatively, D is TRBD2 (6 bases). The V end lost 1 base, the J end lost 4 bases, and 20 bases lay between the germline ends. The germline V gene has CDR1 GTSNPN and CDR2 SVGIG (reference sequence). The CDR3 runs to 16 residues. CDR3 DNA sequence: TGTGCCTGGAGTGACGGTTTCTGGAGGGGATCTTACGAGCAGTACTTC. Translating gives CAWSDGFWRGSYEQYF. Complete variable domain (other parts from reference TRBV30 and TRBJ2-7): SQTIHQWPATLVQPVGSPLSLECTVEGTSNPNLYWYRQAAGRGLQLLFYSVGIGQISSEVPQNLSASRPQDRQFILSSKKLLLSDSGFYLCAWSDGFWRGSYEQYFGPGTRLTVT.

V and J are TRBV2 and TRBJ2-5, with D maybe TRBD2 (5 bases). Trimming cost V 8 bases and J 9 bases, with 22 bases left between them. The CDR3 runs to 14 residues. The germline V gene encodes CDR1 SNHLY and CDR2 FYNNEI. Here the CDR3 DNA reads TGTGCCAGCGGTCCTTGGGCCGCCCAGAGGGCCCAGTACTTC. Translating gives CASGPWAAQRAQYF. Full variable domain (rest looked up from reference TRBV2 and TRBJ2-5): EPEVTQTPSHQVTQMGQEVILRCVPISNHLYFYWYRQILGQKVEFLVSFYNNEISEKSEIFDDQFSVERPDGSNFTLKIRSTKLEDSAMYFCASGPWAAQRAQYFGPGTRLLVL.

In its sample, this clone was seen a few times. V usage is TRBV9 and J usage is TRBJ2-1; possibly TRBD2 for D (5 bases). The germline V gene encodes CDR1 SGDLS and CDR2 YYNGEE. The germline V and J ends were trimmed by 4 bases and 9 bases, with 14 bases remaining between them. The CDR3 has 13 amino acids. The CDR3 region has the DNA TGTGCCAGCAGCTGGAGGACGGTCGGTGAGCAGTTCTTC. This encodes CASSWRTVGEQFF.

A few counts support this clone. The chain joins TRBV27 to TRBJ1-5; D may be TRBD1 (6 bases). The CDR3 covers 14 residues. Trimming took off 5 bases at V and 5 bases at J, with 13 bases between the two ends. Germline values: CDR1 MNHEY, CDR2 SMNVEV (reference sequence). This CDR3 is CASSDGTPHQPQHF. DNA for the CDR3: TGTGCCAGCAGTGACGGGACACCACATCAGCCCCAGCATTTT.

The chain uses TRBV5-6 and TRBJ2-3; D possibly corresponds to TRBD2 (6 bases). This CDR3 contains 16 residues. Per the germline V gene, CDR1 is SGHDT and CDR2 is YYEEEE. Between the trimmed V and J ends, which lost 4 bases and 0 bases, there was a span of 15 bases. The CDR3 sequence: CASSQVGGTSTDTQYF. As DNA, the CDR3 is TGTGCCAGCAGCCAGGTAGGCGGGACTAGCACAGATACGCAGTATTTT.

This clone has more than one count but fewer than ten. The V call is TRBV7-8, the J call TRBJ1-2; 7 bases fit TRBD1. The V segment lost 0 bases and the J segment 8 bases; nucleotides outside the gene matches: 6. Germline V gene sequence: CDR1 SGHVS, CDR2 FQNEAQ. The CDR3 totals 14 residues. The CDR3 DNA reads TGTGCCAGCAGCTTAGCTAACAGGGGCTCAGGCTACACCTTC. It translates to CASSLANRGSGYTF.

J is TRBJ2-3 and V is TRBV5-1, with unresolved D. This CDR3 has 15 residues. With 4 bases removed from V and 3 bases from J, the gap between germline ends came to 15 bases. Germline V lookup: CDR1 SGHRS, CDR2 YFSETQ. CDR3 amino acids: CASSDHSWKTDTQYF. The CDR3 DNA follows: TGCGCCAGCAGCGATCACAGCTGGAAGACAGATACGCAGTATTTT.

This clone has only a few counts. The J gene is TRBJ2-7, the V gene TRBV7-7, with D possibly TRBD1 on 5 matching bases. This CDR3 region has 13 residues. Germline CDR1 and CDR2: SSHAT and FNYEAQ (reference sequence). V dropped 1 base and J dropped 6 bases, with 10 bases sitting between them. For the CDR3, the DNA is TGTGCCAGCAGCTTAGGGGCAGGGTCCGAGCAGTACTTC. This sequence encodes CASSLGAGSEQYF.

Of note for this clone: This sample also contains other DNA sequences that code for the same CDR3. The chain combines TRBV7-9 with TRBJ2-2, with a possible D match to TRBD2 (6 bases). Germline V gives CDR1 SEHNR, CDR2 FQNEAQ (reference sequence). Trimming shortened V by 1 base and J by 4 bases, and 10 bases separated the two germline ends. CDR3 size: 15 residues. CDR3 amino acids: CASSLEGGVTGELFF. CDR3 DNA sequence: TGTGCCAGCAGCTTAGAAGGAGGGGTCACCGGGGAGCTGTTTTTT. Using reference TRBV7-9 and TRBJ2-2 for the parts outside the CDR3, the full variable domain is DTGVSQNPRHKITKRGQNVTFRCDPISEHNRLYWYRQTLGQGPEFLTYFQNEAQLEKSRLLSDRFSAERPKGSFSTLEIQRTEQGDSAMYLCASSLEGGVTGELFFGEGSRLTVL.

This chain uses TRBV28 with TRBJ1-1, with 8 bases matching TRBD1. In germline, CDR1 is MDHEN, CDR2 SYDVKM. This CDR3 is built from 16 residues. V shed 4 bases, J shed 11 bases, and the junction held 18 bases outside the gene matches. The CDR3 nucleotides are TGTGCCAGCAGTTCCGGGACAGGTGGTGTCCTGGTCTCCGCTTTCTTT. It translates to CASSSGTGGVLVSAFF.

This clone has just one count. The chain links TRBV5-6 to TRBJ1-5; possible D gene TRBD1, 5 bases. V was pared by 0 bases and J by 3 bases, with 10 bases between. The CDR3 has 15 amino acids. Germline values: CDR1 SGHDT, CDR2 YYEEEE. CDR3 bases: TGTGCCAGCAGCTTGGTCAGGGTGGTCAATCAGCCCCAGCATTTT. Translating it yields CASSLVRVVNQPQHF.

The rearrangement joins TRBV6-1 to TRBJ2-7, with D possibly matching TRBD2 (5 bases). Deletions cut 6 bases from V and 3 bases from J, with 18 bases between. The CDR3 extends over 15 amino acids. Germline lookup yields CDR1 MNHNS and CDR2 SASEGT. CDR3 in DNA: TGTGCCAGCAGCGAGCTACGGACTGAGGGCTACGAGCAGTACTTC. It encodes CASSELRTEGYEQYF.

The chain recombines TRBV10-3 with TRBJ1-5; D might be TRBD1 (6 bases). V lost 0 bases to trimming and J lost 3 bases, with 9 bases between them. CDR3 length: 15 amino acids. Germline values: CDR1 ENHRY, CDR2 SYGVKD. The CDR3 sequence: CAISESGGPNQPQHF. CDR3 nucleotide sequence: TGTGCCATCAGTGAGTCAGGGGGACCCAATCAGCCCCAGCATTTT.

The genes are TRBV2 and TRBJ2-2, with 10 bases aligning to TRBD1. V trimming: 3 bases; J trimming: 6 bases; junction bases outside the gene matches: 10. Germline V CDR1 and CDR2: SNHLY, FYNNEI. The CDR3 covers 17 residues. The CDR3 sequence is CASSELPGQGRSGELFF. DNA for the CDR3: TGTGCCAGCAGTGAGCTACCGGGACAGGGGAGGTCCGGGGAGCTGTTTTTT.

The CDR3 region is CASSPTGAGRSYEQYF. DNA for the CDR3: TGTGCCAGCAGCCCAACCGGGGCGGGACGCTCCTACGAGCAGTACTTC. The chain couples TRBV9 to TRBJ2-7, with D possibly being TRBD2 (6 bases). The CDR3 contains 16 residues. The germline V and J ends were trimmed by 4 bases and 0 bases, with 17 bases remaining between them. Germline-derived CDR1 and CDR2 are SGDLS and YYNGEE.

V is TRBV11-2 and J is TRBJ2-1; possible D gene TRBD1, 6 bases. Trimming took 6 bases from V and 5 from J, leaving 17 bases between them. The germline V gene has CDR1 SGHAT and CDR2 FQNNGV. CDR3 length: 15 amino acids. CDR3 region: CASRARRTANNEQFF. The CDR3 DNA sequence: TGTGCCAGCAGGGCGCGTAGGACAGCCAACAATGAGCAGTTCTTC.

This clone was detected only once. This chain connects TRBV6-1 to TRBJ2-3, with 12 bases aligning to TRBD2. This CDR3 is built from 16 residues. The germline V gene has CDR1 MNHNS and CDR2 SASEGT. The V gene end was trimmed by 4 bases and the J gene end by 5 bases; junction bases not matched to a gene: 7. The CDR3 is CASSVTSGRMGDTQYF. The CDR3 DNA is TGTGCCAGCAGTGTAACTAGCGGGAGGATGGGAGATACGCAGTATTTT.

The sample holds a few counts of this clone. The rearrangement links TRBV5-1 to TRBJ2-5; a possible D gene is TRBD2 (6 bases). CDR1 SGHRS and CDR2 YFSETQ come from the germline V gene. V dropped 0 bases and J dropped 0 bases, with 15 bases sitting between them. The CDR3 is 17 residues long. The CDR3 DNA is TGCGCCAGCAGCTTGGCCGAGTTAGCGGCGTACCAAGAGACCCAGTACTTC. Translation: CASSLAELAAYQETQYF.

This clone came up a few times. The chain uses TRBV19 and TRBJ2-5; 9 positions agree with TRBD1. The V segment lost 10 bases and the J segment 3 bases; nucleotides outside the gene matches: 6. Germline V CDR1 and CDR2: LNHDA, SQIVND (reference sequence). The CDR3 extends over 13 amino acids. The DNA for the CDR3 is TGTGCCACCTGGGACAGGGCAGAAGAGACCCAGTACTTC. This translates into CATWDRAEETQYF.

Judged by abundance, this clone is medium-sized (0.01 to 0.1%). The CDR3 DNA is TGTGCCAGCAGCGAGGGACAGGGAAGGGCTGAAGCTTTCTTT. Amino acids: CASSEGQGRAEAFF. This sequence joins TRBV5-4 and TRBJ1-1; the match to TRBD1 covers 9 bases. V lost 4 bases and J lost 6; bases outside the gene matches: 7. There are 14 residues in the CDR3. CDR1 is SGHNT, CDR2 YYREEE, per germline (reference sequence). Full variable domain (remainder filled in from reference TRBV5-4 and TRBJ1-1): ETGVTQSPTHLIKTRGQQVTLRCSSQSGHNTVSWYQQALGQGPQFIFQYYREEENGRGNFPPRFSGLQFPNYSSELNVNALELDDSALYLCASSEGQGRAEAFFGQGTRLTVV.